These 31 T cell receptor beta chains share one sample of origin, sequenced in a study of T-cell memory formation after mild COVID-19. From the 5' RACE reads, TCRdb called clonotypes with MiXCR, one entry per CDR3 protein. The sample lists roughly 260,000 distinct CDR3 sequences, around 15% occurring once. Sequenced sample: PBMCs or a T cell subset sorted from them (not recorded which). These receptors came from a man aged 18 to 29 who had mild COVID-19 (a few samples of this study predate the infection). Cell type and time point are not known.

The CDR3 region is CASSWAGTRTSTGELFF. The CDR3 DNA sequence: TGTGCCAGCAGCTGGGCCGGGACTAGGACATCCACCGGGGAGCTGTTTTTT. The J gene is TRBJ2-2, the V gene TRBV7-9; 8 nucleotides agree with TRBD2. Germline V gene data show CDR1 as SEHNR and CDR2 as FQNEAQ (reference sequence). The CDR3 extends over 17 amino acids. The J segment lost 4 bases and the V segment lost 4 bases, leaving 11 bases of the junction unmatched.

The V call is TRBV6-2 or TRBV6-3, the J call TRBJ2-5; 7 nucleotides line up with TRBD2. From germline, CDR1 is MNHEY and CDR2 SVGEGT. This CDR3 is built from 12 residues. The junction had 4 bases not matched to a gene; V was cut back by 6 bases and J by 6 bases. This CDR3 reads CASSPSGQTQYF. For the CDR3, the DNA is TGTGCCAGCAGCCCTAGCGGACAGACCCAGTACTTC.

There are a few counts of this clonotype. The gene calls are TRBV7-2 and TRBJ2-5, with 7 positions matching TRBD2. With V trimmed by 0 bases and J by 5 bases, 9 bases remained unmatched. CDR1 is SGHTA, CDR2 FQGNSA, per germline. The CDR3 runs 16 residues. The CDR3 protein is CASSLAPAGSGETQYF. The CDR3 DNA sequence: TGTGCCAGCAGCTTAGCGCCAGCGGGGAGCGGGGAGACCCAGTACTTC.

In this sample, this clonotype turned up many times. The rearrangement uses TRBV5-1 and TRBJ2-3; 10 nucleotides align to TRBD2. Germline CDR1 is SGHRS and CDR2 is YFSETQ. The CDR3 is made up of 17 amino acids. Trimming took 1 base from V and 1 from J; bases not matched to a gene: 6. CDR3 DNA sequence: TGCGCCAGCAGCTTGACGTCCACTAGCGGGGGCACAGATACGCAGTATTTT. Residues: CASSLTSTSGGTDTQYF. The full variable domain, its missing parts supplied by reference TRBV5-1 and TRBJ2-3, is KAGVTQTPRYLIKTRGQQVTLSCSPISGHRSVSWYQQTPGQGLQFLFEYFSETQRNKGNFPGRFSGRQFSNSRSEMNVSTLELGDSALYLCASSLTSTSGGTDTQYFGPGTRLTVL.

The CDR3 region is CSARDPSGRETQYF. In DNA form, the CDR3 reads TGCAGTGCTAGAGATCCAAGCGGGCGGGAGACCCAGTACTTC. This rearrangement joins TRBV20-1 to TRBJ2-5; weak D call: TRBD2 (6 bases). This CDR3 spans 14 amino acids. Trimming shortened V by 0 bases and J by 5 bases, and 13 bases separated the two germline ends. CDR1 is DFQATT, CDR2 SNEGSKA, per germline (reference sequence).

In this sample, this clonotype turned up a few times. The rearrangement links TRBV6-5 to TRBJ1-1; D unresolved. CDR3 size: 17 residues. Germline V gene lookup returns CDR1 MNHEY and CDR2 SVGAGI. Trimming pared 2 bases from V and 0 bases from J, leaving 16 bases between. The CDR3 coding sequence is TGTGCCAGCAGTTACCACAGTGATCCGGGAATGAACACTGAAGCTTTCTTT. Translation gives CASSYHSDPGMNTEAFF.

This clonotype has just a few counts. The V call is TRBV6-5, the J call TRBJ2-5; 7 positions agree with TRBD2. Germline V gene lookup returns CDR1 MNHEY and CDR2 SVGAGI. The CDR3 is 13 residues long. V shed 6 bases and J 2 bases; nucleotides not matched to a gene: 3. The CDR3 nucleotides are TGTGCCAGCAGCAGACTAGCTCAAGAGACCCAGTACTTC. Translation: CASSRLAQETQYF.

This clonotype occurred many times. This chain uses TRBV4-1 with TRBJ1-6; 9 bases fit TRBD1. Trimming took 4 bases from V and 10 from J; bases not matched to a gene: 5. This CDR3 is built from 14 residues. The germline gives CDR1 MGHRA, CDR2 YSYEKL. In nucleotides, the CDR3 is TGCGCCAGCAGCCCCGGACAGGGGAACTCACCCCTCCACTTT. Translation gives CASSPGQGNSPLHF.

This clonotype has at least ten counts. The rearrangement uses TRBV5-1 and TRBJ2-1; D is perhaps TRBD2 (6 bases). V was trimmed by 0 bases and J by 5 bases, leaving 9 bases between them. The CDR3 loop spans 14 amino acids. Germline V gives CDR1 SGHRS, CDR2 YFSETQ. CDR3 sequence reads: CASSLGLVDNEQFF. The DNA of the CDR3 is TGCGCCAGCAGCTTGGGACTAGTAGACAATGAGCAGTTCTTC.

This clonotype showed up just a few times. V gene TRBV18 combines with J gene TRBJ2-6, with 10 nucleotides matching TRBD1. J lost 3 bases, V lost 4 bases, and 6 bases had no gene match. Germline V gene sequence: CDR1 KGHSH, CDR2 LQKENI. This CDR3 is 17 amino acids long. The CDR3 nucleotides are TGTGCCAGCTCACTATCGACAGGGGGCAATGGGGCCAACGTCCTGACTTTC. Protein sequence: CASSLSTGGNGANVLTF.

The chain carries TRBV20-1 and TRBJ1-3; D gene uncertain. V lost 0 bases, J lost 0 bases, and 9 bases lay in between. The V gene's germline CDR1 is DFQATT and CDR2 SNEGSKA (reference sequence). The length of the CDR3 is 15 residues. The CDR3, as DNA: TGCAGTGCTAGAGACCCAGGCGGCTCTGGAAACACCATATATTTT. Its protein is CSARDPGGSGNTIYF.

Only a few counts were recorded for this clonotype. CDR3 residues: CATSPDRDAQFF. The CDR3 DNA is TGTGCCACCAGTCCCGACCGAGACGCGCAGTTCTTC. The V and J genes are TRBV24-1 and TRBJ2-1, with no clear D. Between the trimmed V and J ends, which lost 6 bases and 12 bases, there was a span of 14 bases. CDR1 is KGHDR and CDR2 is SFDVKD in the germline V gene. The CDR3 runs to 12 residues.

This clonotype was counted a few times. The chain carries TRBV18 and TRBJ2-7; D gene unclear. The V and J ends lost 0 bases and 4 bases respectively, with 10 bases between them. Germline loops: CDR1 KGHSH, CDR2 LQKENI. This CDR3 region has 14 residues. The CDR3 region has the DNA TGTGCCAGCTCACCACCGGGGTTGTCTTACGAGCAGTACTTC. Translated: CASSPPGLSYEQYF.

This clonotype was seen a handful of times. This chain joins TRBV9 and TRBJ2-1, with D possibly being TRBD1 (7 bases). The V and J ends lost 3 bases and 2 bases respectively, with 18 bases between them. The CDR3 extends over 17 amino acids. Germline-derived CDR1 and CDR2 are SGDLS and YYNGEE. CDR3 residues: CASSGGGGMAPYNEQFF. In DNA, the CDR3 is TGTGCCAGCAGCGGAGGGGGCGGGATGGCGCCCTACAATGAGCAGTTCTTC.

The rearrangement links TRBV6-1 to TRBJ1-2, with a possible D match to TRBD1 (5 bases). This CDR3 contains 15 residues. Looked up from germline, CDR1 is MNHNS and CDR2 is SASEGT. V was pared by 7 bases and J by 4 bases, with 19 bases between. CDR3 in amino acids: CASTPGKGGSYGYTF. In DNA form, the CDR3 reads TGTGCCAGCACCCCAGGGAAGGGCGGTTCCTATGGCTACACCTTC.

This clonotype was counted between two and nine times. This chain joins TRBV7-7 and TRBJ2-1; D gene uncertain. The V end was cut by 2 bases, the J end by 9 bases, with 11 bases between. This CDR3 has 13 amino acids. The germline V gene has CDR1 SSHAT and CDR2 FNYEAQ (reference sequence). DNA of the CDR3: TGTGCCAGCAGCTTACAGCTGGAAGCTGAGCAGTTCTTC. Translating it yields CASSLQLEAEQFF.

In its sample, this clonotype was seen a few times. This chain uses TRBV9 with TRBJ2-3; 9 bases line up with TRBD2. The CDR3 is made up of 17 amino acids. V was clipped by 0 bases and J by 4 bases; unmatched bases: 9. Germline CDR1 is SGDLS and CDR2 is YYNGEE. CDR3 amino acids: CASSVAVAGAGADTQYF. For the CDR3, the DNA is TGTGCCAGCAGCGTAGCGGTAGCGGGGGCCGGGGCAGATACGCAGTATTTT.

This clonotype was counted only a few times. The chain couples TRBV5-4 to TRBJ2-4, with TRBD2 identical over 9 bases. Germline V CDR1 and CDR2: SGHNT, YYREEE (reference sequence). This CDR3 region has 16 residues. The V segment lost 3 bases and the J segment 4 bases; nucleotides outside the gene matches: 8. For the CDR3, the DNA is TGTGCCAGCAGCTCCTGGGGACTAGCAGGGAAAAACATTCAGTACTTC. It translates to CASSSWGLAGKNIQYF.

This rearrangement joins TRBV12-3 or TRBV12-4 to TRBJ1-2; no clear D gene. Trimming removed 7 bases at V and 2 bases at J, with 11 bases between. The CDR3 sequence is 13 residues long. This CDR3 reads CASTLSGNYGYTF. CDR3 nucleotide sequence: TGTGCCAGCACCCTTAGTGGGAACTATGGCTACACCTTC.

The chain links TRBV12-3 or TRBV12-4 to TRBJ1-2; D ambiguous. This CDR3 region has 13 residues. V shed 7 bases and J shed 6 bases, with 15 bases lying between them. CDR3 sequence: CASIAQHSNGYTF. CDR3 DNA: TGTGCCAGCATTGCACAGCATTCTAATGGCTACACCTTC.

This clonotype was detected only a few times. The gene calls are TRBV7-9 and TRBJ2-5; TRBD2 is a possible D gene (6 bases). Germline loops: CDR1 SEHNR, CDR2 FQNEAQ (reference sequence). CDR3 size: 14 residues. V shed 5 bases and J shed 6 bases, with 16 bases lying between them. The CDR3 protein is CASSLGGAGKTQYF. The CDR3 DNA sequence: TGTGCCAGCAGCCTGGGGGGTGCGGGGAAGACCCAGTACTTC. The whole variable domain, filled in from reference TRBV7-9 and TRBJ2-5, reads DTGVSQNPRHKITKRGQNVTFRCDPISEHNRLYWYRQTLGQGPEFLTYFQNEAQLEKSRLLSDRFSAERPKGSFSTLEIQRTEQGDSAMYLCASSLGGAGKTQYFGPGTRLLVL.

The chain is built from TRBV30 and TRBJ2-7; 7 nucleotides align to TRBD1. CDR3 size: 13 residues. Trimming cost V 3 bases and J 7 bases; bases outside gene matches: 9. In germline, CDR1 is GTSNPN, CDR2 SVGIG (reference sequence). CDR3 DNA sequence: TGTGCCTGGAGCTCGACAGGGATCGGTGAGCAGTACTTC. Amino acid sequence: CAWSSTGIGEQYF.

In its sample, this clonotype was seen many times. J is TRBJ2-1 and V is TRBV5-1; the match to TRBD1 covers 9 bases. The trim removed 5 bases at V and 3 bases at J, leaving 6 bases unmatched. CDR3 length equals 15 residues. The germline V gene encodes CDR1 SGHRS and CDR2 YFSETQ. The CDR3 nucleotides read TGCGCCAGCAGTCCCCCGGGACAGGGCTACAATGAGCAGTTCTTC. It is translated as CASSPPGQGYNEQFF.

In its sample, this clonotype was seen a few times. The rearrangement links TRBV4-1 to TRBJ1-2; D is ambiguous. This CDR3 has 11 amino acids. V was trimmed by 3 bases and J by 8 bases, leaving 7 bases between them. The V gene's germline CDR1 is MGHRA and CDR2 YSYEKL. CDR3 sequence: CASSHVGGYTF. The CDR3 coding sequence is TGCGCCAGCAGCCATGTGGGGGGCTACACCTTC.

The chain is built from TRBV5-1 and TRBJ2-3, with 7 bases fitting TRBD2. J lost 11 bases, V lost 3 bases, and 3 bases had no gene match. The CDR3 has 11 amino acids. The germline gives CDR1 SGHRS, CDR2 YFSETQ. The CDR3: CASSSSGGQYF. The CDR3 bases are TGCGCCAGCAGCTCCTCGGGGGGGCAGTATTTT. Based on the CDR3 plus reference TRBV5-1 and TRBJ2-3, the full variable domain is KAGVTQTPRYLIKTRGQQVTLSCSPISGHRSVSWYQQTPGQGLQFLFEYFSETQRNKGNFPGRFSGRQFSNSRSEMNVSTLELGDSALYLCASSSSGGQYFGPGTRLTVL.

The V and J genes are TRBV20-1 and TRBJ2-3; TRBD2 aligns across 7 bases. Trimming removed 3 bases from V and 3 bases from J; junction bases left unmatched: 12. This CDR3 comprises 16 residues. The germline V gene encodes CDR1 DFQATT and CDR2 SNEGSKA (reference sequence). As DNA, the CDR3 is TGCAGTGCTAGTGCCGGGCTAGCGGTTAGGACAGATACGCAGTATTTT. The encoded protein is CSASAGLAVRTDTQYF.

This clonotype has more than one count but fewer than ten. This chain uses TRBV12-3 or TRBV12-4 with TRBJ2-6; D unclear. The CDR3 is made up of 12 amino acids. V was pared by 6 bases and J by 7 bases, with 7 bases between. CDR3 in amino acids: CASSGSANVLTF. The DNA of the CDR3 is TGTGCCAGCAGCGGCTCCGCCAACGTCCTGACTTTC.

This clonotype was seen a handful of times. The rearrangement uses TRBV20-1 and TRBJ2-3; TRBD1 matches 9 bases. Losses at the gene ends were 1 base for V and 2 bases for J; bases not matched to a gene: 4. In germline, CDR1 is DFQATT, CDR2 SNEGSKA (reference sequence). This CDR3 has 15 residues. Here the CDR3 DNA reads TGCAGTGCTAGAGCAGGGACAGGGATCACAGATACGCAGTATTTT. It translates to CSARAGTGITDTQYF.

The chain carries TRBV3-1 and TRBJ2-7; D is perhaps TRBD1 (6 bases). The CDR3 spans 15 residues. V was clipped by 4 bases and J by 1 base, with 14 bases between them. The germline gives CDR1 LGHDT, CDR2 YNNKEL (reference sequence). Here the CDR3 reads CASSRVGTLSYEQYF. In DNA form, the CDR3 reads TGTGCCAGCAGCCGGGTTGGGACACTTTCCTACGAGCAGTACTTC.

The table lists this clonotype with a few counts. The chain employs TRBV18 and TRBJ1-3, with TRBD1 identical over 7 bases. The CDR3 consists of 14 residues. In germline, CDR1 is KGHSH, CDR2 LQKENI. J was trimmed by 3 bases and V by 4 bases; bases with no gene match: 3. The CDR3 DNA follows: TGTGCCAGCTCACGGGACAGCGATGGAAACACCATATATTTT. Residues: CASSRDSDGNTIYF. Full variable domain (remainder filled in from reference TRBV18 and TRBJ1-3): NAGVMQNPRHLVRRRGQEARLRCSPMKGHSHVYWYRQLPEEGLKFMVYLQKENIIDESGMPKERFSAEFPKEGPSILRIQQVVRGDSAAYFCASSRDSDGNTIYFGEGSWLTVV.

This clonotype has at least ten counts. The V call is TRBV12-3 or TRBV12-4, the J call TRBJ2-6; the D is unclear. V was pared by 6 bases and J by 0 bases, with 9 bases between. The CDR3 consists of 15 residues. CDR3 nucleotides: TGTGCCAGCAGCTTTGACACCTCTGGGGCCAACGTCCTGACTTTC. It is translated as CASSFDTSGANVLTF.